The subject of this entry is one T cell receptor (beta chain). Some clones are missing from TCRdb's copy, which holds only in-frame ones; the method was immunoSEQ multiplex PCR. Of tens of thousands of clones in the sample, about four fifths were seen once. Germline-derived CDR1 and CDR2 are MDHEN and SYDVKM. The CDR3 totals 15 residues. The ends lost 6 bases at V and 1 base at J; junction bases unmatched: 6. This sample was included in a study of PD-L1 blockade in urothelial cancer. Across the whole study: Samples of blood were analyzed 3 weeks (second dose) and 6 weeks after treatment start.

V and J are TRBV28 and TRBJ2-7; 10 bases match TRBD1. This clonotype was obtained from a man between 70 and 80 years old with urothelial cancer. The material sequenced was PBMCs, taken around atezolizumab (anti-PD-L1) treatment. The CDR3 DNA follows: TGTGCCAGCAGAACCCCGGACAGGGGGTCCTACGAGCAGTACTTC. It yields the protein CASRTPDRGSYEQYF. Full variable domain (rest looked up from reference TRBV28 and TRBJ2-7): DVKVTQSSRYLVKRTGEKVFLECVQDMDHENMFWYRQDPGLGLRLIYFSYDVKMKEKGDIPEGYSVSREKKERFSLILESASTNQTSMYLCASRTPDRGSYEQYFGPGTRLTVT.